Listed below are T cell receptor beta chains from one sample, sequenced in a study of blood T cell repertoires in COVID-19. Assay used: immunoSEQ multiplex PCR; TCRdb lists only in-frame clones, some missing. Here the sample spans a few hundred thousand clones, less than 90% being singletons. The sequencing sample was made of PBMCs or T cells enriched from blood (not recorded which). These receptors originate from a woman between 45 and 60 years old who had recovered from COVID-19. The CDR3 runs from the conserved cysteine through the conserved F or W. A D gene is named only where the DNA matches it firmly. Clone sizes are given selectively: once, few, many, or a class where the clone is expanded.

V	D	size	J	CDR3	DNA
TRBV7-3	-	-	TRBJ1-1	CASSLGGIPNTEAFF	TGTGCCAGCAGCTTAGGAGGGATCCCGAACACTGAAGCTTTCTTT
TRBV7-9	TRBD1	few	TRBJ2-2	CASSIRQGTGELFF	TGTGCCAGCAGCATCCGACAGGGTACCGGGGAGCTGTTTTTT
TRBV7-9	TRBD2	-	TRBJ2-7	CASSHGTSAPYEQYF	TGTGCCAGCAGCCACGGGACTAGCGCTCCCTACGAGCAGTACTTC
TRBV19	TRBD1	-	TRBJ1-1	CASSNLQGALTEAFF	TGTGCCAGTAGTAATTTACAGGGGGCCCTTACTGAAGCTTTCTTT
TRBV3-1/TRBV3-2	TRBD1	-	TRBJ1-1	CASSQGGTGGRSTEAFF	TGTGCCAGCAGCCAAGGTGGGACAGGGGGCCGGAGCACTGAAGCTTTCTTT
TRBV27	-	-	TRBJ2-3	CASRQSRFLSTDTQYF	TGTGCCAGCAGACAAAGCAGGTTCTTAAGCACAGATACGCAGTATTTT
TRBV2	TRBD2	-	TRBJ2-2	CASRRTSHAGSGELFF	TGTGCCAGCAGAAGGACTAGCCACGCGGGATCCGGGGAGCTGTTTTTT
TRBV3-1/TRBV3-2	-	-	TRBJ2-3	CASSPTGLGRTDTQYF	TGTGCCAGCAGCCCCACAGGCTTAGGGAGGACAGATACGCAGTATTTT
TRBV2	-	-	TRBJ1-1	CASSIQTNTEAFF	TGTGCCAGCAGCATACAGACGAACACTGAAGCTTTCTTT
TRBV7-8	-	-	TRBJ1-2	CASSADSF	TGTGCCAGCAGCGCGGACAGCTTC
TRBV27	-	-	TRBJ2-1	CASSLFRGPPRDEQFF	TGTGCCAGCAGTTTATTCAGGGGCCCCCCTCGGGATGAGCAGTTCTTC
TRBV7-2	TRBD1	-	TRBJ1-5	CASGTGEDQPQHF	TGTGCCAGCGGGACAGGGGAAGATCAGCCCCAGCATTTT
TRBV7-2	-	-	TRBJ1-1	CASSPGLNTEAFF	TGTGCCAGCAGCCCGGGATTGAACACTGAAGCTTTCTTT
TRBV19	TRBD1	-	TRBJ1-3	CASSVDRGSGNTIYF	TGTGCCAGTAGTGTGGACAGGGGGTCCGGAAACACCATATATTTT
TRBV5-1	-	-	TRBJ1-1	CASSRDRRGLTEAFF	TGCGCCAGCAGCCGGGATCGTCGAGGGCTCACTGAAGCTTTCTTT
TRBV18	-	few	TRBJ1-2	CASSPTGTIPPNYGYTF	TGTGCCAGCTCACCTACGGGAACCATACCCCCTAACTATGGCTACACCTTC
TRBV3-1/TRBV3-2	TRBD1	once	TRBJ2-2	CASSQANGRGYTGELFF	TGTGCCAGCAGCCAAGCGAATGGCAGGGGGTACACCGGGGAGCTGTTTTTT
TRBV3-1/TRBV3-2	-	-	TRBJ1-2	CASSRLQDRGGYTF	TGTGCCAGCAGCCGCCTACAGGATAGAGGTGGCTACACCTTC
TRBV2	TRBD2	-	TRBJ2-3	CASRGTSGMGTDTQYF	TGTGCCAGCAGGGGGACTAGCGGGATGGGCACAGATACGCAGTATTTT
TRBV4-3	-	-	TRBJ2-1	CASSQEGLDYNEQFF	TGCGCCAGCAGCCAAGAGGGTCTAGACTACAATGAGCAGTTCTTC
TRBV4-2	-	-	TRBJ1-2	CASSQLDRTNNYGYTF	TGTGCCAGCAGCCAGTTAGACAGAACGAACAACTATGGCTACACCTTC
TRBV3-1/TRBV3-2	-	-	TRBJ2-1	CASSQYRINEQFF	TGTGCCAGCAGCCAATACAGGATCAATGAGCAGTTCTTC
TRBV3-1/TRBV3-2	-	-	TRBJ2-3	CASSQDPGGSTDTQYF	TGTGCCAGCAGCCAAGATCCGGGCGGGAGCACAGATACGCAGTATTTT
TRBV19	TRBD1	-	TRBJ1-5	CASQQGLLINQPQHF	TGTGCCAGTCAACAGGGGCTACTTATCAATCAGCCCCAGCATTTT
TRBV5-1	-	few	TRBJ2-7	CASSPSGMPLKEVYEQYF	TGCGCCAGCAGCCCTTCGGGGATGCCACTGAAGGAGGTCTACGAGCAGTACTTC
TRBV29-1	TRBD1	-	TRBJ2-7	CSVEGDRDRGPYEQYF	TGCAGCGTTGAAGGGGACCGGGACAGGGGTCCCTACGAGCAGTACTTC
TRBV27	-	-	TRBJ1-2	CASSFRGANGYTF	TGTGCCAGCAGTTTTCGGGGGGCGAATGGCTACACCTTC
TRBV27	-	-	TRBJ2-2	CASSSGANTGELFF	TGTGCCAGCAGTAGCGGAGCGAACACCGGGGAGCTGTTTTTT
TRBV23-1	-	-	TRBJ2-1	CASSHQPSGNEQFF	TGCGCCAGCAGTCACCAACCGTCCGGGAATGAGCAGTTCTTC
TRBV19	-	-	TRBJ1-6	CASSTSRGLLINSPLHF	TGTGCCAGTAGTACTTCCAGGGGCCTCCTTATTAATTCACCCCTCCACTTT
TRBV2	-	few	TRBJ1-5	CASSDRGRLQPQHF	TGTGCCAGCAGTGACAGGGGAAGGTTACAGCCCCAGCATTTT
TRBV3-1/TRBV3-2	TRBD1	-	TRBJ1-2	CASSHNTGTVFSPNYGYTF	TGTGCCAGCAGCCACAACACCGGGACAGTTTTTTCTCCTAACTATGGCTACACCTTC
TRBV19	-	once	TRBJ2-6	CASSISGNAGANVLTF	TGTGCCAGTAGTATTTCGGGAAACGCTGGGGCCAACGTCCTGACTTTC
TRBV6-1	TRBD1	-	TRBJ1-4	CASSESRTGEYATNEKLFF	TGTGCCAGCAGTGAATCCCGGACAGGGGAGTATGCAACTAATGAAAAACTGTTTTTT
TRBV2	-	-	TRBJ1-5	CASSTQGFAQHF	TGTGCCAGCAGTACACAGGGTTTCGCCCAGCATTTT
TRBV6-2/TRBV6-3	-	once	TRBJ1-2	CASSYARNYGYTF	TGTGCCAGCAGTTACGCGCGAAACTATGGCTACACCTTC
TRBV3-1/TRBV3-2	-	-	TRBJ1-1	CASSQREGRTEAFF	TGTGCCAGCAGCCAAAGGGAAGGGAGGACTGAAGCTTTCTTT
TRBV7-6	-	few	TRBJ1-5	CASSLDHWEDQPQHF	TGTGCCAGCAGCTTAGATCATTGGGAGGATCAGCCCCAGCATTTT
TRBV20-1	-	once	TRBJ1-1	CSARDPPTGFF	TGCAGTGCTAGAGACCCACCAACTGGTTTCTTT
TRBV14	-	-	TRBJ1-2	CASSQVQDYGYTF	TGTGCCAGCAGCCAAGTACAGGACTATGGCTACACCTTC
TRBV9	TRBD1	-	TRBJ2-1	CASSVGQGANEQFF	TGTGCCAGCAGCGTAGGACAGGGGGCCAATGAGCAGTTCTTC
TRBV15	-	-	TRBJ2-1	CATSSFGLQVEQFF	TGTGCCACCAGCAGCTTTGGACTACAGGTTGAGCAGTTCTTC
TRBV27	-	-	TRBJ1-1	CASSFLLGGTEAFF	TGTGCCAGCAGTTTTCTTTTAGGGGGCACTGAAGCTTTCTTT
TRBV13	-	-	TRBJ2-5	CASRSAGRGGETQYF	TGTGCCAGCCGCTCAGCCGGGCGAGGAGGAGAGACCCAGTACTTC
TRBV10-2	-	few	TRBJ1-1	CASSFGTRGSNTEAFF	TGCGCCAGCAGTTTCGGGACAAGAGGTTCGAACACTGAAGCTTTCTTT
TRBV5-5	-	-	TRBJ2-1	CASSLPYESSYNEQFF	TGTGCCAGCAGCTTGCCATACGAGAGCTCCTACAATGAGCAGTTCTTC
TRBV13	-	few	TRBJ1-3	CASSHRGNAGNTIYF	TGTGCCAGCAGCCACCGCGGGAACGCAGGAAACACCATATATTTT
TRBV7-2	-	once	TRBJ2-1	CASSPGIYNEQFF	TGTGCCAGCAGCCCAGGGATTTACAATGAGCAGTTCTTC
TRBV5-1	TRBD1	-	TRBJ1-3	CASSLGQGGSGNTIYF	TGCGCCAGCAGCTTGGGACAGGGTGGCTCTGGAAACACCATATATTTT
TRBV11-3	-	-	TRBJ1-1	CASSLDQNAEAFF	TGTGCCAGCAGCTTAGATCAAAATGCTGAAGCTTTCTTT
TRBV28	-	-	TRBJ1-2	CASSFPAGERSRIYGYTF	TGTGCCAGCAGTTTCCCCGCGGGAGAAAGGAGTCGTATCTATGGCTACACCTTC
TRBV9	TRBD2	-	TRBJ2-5	CASSVGGLAGGPTETQYF	TGTGCCAGCAGCGTAGGGGGACTAGCGGGGGGTCCAACGGAGACCCAGTACTTC
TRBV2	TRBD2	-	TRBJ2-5	CASRTGTSARPGEETQYF	TGTGCCAGCAGAACCGGGACTAGCGCCAGGCCTGGGGAAGAGACCCAGTACTTC
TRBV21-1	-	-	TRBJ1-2	CASSKARTAWAYYGYTF	TGTGCCAGCAGCAAAGCGAGGACAGCCTGGGCGTATTATGGCTACACCTTC
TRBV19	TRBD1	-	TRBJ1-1	CASKYDRGSRAFF	TGTGCCAGTAAATACGACAGGGGTTCGAGAGCTTTCTTT
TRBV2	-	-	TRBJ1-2	CASKSDPPSGYGYTF	TGTGCCAGCAAGTCCGACCCTCCCTCGGGCTATGGCTACACCTTC
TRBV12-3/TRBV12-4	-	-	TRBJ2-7	CASSQGIHEQYF	TGTGCCAGCAGCCAGGGGATCCACGAGCAGTACTTC
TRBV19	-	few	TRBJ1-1	CASSEDRAQLF	TGTGCCAGTTCAGAGGACAGAGCTCAACTATTT